This T cell receptor beta chain was recovered during a study of blood T cell repertoires in COVID-19. This clone turned up a few times. The V gene lost 3 bases and the J gene lost 2 bases, with 9 bases spanning the gap. The CDR3 sequence is 14 residues long. Germline-derived CDR1 and CDR2 are SGHTA and FQGNSA. Profiling relied on immunoSEQ multiplex PCR, and the TCRdb table lists in-frame clones only, not all of them. The table includes roughly 57,000 clones, 77% detected once. The specimen sequenced was peripheral blood. This receptor was taken from a man aged 70 or older with active or convalescent COVID-19. The gene calls are TRBV7-2 and TRBJ2-3; tentatively, D is TRBD1 (6 bases). CDR3 region: CASSFSGATDTQYF. Written as DNA, the CDR3 is TGTGCCAGCAGCTTTTCAGGGGCCACAGATACGCAGTATTTT.